This TCR beta chain derives from a study of cytomegalovirus exposure and HLA in healthy donors. About the research overall: Within the Caucasian-associated ancestry cluster were around four fifths of the roughly 430 genotyped donors. Overall study findings and caveats: In a later analysis, common viral pathogens appeared linked to several of the most significant clusters. There were three CMV-associated chains whose specificity for CMV antigens was confirmed in vitro.

PCR was performed using 60 Vbeta and 13 Jbeta primers. Methods used by the authors: A later analysis tallied 65 million to 85 million unique TCR beta chains, about 9.9 million of them shared. Profiling relied on immunoSEQ multiplex PCR, and the TCRdb table lists in-frame clones only, not all of them. D and trimming were read from the DNA, whereas the V and J calls and clone size are those reported in that table. The table shows 100,000 or so clones, with 77% occurring only once. As concerns this clone: No antigen is known for it.

The sample consisted of PBMCs. This sequence originates from a woman between 40 and 55 years old in good health and CMV-seropositive.

CDR3 loop: CASSLLFSGELFF. CDR3 sequence (DNA): TGTGCCAGCAGTTTATTGTTCTCCGGGGAGCTGTTTTTT. The gene calls are TRBV27 and TRBJ2-2, with D uncertain. Trimming removed 1 base at V and 6 bases at J, with 6 bases between. CDR3 length equals 13 residues. Germline V gene sequence: CDR1 MNHEY, CDR2 SMNVEV (reference sequence).